The subject of this entry is one T cell receptor beta chain. Its antigen specificity is not known. Within one base of it there is no much larger clone, and no base qualities were kept. At the DNA level, this CDR3 is encoded by other sequences in the same sample as well. The source of the sample is a study of beta chain features in type 1 diabetes (dated by TCRdb to between 2018 and 2020). At the level of the whole study: Mean age, gender distribution, total cell number and subset yield were not different between patients and healthy donors. A total of about 110 million sorted cells were examined across all samples, and the number of cells per subset was strongly correlated with RNA yield. In the study, TCRB repertoires of sorted circulating CD4+ T cell subsets from recently diagnosed type 1 diabetes patients were compared with those of matched healthy donors. Regulatory and stem cell-like memory subsets were isolated from only 8 patients and about 8 healthy donors, whereas naive and central memory subsets came from all 30 or so donors. Results the study describes overall, beyond this receptor: Naive, central memory and regulatory TCRB repertoires appeared more similar among patients than among healthy donors. At VDJ recombination sites, patients with type 1 diabetes made fewer insertions and deleted more nucleotides, a pattern implying thymic rearrangement abnormalities. PCR may preferentially amplify shorter templates, but because patient and control samples were amplified and corrected together, any resulting skew would affect both groups equally. In all four CD4+ subsets, TCRB CDR3 length was moderately but significantly shorter in type 1 diabetes patients. HLA sub-analyses involved small numbers of individuals, so any influence of HLA type on TCRB rearrangement remained unresolved. Because cDNA was sequenced instead of genomic DNA, highly expressing activated cells could be over-represented, though the groups showed no difference in activation or CD3 levels.

The CDR3 has 11 amino acids, counting the end cysteine and phenylalanine. This entry keeps only the CDR3 DNA: 33 bases, framed from base 1. V is pared back by 5 bases and J by 8 bases, with 9 bases lying between the germline termini. In the germline V gene (reference sequence), CDR1 corresponds to SEHNR and CDR2 to FQNEAQ. Each donor gave one peripheral blood draw, averaging around 0.11 L, which was collected into heparinised tubes. Using a panel that included CD45RO, CCR7, CD25, CD127, CD95 and CD27, naive, central memory, regulatory and stem cell-like memory CD4+ T cells were sorted on a BD FACSAria II. Every sorted population had a purity above 95%. Right away, PBMCs were isolated by Lymphoprep density gradient centrifugation and were stained directly, with no culture step. So that batch effects would be minimized, each experiment stained and sorted samples in pairs, pairing one healthy donor with one patient.

The entire amount of isolated RNA was reverse transcribed using the High Capacity cDNA Reverse Transcription Kit, so the sequenced TCRB transcripts were expressed ones. Naive, central memory and regulatory T cell samples underwent deep immunoSEQ sequencing, averaging roughly 3.5 million total reads per sample. After sorted cells were lysed in RLT buffer, RNA was extracted with DNase-treated RNeasy Micro or Mini kits, with the choice depending on cell number. Each cell subset was processed separately to prevent cross-contamination, with patient and healthy donor samples processed together. The immunoSEQ multiplex PCR was used to amplify TCRB sequences from cDNA, generating 87-bp fragments that spanned the CDR3 region. Sequencing of the amplicons was done on the Illumina HiSeq platform. Per the authors' processing: Synthetic template baselines were used to correct PCR bias computationally, reads within Hamming distance 2 were collapsed together, and singletons that could not be merged were discarded. Reads were aligned to IMGT to assign V, D and J genes, CDR3 length, and insertions or deletions at six rearrangement sites. Within each subset, clonotype counts were normalized to sorted cell number, after which true diversity and Gini coefficients were computed with the tcR R package. The overlap coefficient, calculated on TCRB nucleotide sequences, was used to quantify repertoire sharing. TCRdb stores this immuneACCESS table with in-frame sequences only. Part of the clones is absent; in the studies checked, under half of the shortfall reflects unresolved V genes, and no reason is known for the rest. V and J calls and clone size follow that table, whereas D and trimming were derived from the DNA. The sample table records around 180,000 clones; less than 15% of these occur just once. Jointly, the top ten make up 0.62% of the sample.

Sequencing used central memory CD4+ T cells from blood. This clonotype was sampled from a woman in her late teens or twenties in good health. The V gene is TRBV7-9 and the J gene is TRBJ1-1, with no confident D gene call. The CDR3 in this case is CASSRQAEAFF. Read as DNA, the sequence is TGTGCCAGCAGCCGTCAGGCGGAAGCTTTCTTT.